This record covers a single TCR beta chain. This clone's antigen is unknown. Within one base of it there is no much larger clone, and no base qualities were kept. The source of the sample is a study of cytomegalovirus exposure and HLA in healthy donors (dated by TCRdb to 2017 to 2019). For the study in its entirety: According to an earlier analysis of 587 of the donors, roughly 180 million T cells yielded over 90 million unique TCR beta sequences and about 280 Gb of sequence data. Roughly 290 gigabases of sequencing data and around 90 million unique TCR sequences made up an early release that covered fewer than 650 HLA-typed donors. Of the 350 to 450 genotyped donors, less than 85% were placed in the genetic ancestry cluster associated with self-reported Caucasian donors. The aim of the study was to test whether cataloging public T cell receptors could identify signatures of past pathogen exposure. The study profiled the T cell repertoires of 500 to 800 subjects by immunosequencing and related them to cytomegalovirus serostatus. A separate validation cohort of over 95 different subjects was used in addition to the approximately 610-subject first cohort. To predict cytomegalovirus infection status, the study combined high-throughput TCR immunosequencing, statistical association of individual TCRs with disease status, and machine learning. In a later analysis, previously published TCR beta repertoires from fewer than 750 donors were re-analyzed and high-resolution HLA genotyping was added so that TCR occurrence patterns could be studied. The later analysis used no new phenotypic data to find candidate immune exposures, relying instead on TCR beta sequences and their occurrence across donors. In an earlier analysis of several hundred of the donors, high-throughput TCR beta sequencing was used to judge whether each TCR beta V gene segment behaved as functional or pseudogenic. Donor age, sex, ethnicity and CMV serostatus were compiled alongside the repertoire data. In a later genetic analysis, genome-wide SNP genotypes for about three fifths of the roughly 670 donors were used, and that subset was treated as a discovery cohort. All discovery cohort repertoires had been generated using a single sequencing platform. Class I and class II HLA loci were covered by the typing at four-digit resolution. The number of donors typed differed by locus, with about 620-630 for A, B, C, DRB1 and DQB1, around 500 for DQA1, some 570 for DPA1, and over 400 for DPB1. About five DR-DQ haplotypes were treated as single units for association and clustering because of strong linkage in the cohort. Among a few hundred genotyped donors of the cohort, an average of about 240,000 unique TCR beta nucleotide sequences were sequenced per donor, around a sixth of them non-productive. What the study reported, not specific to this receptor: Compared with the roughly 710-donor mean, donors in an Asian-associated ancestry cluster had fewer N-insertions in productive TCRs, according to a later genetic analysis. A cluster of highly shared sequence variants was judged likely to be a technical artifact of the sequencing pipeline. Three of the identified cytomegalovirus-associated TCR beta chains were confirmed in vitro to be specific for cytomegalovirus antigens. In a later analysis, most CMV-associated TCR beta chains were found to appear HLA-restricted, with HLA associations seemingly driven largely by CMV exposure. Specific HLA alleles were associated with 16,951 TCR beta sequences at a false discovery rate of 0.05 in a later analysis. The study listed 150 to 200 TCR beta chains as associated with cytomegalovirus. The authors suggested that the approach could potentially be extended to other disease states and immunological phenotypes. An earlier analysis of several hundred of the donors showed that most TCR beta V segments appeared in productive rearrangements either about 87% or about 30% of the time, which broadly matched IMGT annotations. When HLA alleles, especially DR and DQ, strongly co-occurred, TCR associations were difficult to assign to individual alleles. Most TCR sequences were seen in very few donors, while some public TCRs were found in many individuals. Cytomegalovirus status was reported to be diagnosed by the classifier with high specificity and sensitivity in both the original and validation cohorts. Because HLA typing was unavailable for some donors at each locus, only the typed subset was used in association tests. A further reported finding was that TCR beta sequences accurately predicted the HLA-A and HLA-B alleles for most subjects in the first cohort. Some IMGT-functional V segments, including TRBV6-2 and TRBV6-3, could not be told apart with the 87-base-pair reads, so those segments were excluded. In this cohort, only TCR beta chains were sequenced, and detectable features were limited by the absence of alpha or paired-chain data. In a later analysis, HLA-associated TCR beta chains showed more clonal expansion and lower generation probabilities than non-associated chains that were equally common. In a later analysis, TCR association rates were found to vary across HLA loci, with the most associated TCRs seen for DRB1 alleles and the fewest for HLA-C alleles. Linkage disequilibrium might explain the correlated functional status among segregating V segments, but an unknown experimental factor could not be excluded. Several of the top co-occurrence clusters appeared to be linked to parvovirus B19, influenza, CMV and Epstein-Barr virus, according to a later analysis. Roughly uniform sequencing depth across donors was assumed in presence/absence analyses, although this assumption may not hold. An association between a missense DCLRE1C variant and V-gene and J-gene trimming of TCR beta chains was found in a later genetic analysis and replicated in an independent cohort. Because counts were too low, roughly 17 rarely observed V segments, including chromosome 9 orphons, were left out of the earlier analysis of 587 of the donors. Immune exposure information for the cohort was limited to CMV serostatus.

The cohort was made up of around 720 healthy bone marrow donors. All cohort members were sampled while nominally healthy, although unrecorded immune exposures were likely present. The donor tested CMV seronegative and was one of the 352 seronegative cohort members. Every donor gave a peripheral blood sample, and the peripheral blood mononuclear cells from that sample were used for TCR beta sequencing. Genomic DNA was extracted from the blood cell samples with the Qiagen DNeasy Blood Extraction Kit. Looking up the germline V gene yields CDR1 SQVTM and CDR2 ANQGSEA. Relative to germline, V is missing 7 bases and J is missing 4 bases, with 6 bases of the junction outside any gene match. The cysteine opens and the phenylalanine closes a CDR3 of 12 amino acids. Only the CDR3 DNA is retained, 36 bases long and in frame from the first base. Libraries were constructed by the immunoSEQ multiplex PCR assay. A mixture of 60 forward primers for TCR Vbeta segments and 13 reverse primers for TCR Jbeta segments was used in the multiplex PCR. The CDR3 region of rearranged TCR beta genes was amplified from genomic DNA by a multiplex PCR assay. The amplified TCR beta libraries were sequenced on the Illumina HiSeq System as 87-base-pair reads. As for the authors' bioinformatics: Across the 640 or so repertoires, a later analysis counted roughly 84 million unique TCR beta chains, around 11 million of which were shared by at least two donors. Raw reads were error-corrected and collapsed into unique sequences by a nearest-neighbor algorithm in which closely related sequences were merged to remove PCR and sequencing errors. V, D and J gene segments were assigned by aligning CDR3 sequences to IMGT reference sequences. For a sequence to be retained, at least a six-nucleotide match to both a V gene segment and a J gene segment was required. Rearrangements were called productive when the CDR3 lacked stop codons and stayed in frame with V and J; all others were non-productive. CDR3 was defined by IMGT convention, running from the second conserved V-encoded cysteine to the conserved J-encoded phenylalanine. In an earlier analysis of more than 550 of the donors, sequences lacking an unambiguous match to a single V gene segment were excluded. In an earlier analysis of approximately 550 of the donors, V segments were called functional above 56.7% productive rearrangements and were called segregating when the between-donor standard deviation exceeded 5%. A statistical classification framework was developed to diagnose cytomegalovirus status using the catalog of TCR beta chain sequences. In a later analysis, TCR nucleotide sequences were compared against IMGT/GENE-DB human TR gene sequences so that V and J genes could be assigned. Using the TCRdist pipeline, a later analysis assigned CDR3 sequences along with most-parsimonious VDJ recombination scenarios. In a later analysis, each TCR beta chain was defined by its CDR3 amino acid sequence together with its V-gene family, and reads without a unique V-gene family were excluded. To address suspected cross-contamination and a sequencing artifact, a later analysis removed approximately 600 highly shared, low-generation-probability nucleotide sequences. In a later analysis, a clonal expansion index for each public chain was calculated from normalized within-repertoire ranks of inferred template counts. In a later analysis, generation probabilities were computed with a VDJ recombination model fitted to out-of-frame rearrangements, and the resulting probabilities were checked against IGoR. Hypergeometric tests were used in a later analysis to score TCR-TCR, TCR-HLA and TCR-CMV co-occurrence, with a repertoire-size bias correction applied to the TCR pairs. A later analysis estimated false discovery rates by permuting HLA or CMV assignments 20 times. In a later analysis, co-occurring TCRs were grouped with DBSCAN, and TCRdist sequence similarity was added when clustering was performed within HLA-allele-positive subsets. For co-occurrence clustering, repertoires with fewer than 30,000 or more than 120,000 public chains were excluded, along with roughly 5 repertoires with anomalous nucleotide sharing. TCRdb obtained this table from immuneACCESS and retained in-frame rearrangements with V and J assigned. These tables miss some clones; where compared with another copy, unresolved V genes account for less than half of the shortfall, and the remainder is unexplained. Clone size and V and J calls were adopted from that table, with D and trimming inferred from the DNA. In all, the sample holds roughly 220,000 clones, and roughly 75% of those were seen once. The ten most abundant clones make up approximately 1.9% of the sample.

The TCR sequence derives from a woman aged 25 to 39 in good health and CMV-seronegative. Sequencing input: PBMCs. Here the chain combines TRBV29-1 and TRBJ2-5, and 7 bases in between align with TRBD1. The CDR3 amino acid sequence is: CSAFAGGETQYF. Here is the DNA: TGCAGCGCCTTTGCAGGGGGAGAGACCCAGTACTTC.